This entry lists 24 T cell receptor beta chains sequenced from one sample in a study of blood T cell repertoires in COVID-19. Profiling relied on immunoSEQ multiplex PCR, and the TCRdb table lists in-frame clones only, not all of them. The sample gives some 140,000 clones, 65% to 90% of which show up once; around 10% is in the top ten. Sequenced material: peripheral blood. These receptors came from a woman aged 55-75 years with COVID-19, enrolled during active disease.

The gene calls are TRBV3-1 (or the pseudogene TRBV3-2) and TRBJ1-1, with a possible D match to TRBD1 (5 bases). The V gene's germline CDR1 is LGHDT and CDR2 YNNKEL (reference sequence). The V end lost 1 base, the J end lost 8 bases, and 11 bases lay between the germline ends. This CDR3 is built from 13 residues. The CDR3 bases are TGTGCCAGCAGCCAAGTGGGGGGTGCGGAAGCTTTCTTT. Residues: CASSQVGGAEAFF.

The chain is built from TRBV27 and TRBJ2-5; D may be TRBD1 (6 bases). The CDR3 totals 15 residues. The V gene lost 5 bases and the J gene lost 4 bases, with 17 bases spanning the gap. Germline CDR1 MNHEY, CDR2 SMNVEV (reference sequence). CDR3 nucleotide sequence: TGTGCCAGCAGTCCGACCACAGGGCTCCGAGAGACCCAGTACTTC. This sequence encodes CASSPTTGLRETQYF.

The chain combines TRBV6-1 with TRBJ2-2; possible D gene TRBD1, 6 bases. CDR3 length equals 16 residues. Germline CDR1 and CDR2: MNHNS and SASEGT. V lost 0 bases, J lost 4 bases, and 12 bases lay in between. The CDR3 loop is CASSEAPGASTGELFF. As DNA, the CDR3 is TGTGCCAGCAGTGAAGCGCCAGGGGCTAGCACCGGGGAGCTGTTTTTT.

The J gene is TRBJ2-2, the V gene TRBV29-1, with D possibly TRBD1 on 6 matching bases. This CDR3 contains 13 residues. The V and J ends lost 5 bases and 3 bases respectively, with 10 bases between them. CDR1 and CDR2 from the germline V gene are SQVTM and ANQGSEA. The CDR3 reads CSVIGQHTGELFF. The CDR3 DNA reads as TGCAGCGTTATCGGACAGCACACCGGGGAGCTGTTTTTT.

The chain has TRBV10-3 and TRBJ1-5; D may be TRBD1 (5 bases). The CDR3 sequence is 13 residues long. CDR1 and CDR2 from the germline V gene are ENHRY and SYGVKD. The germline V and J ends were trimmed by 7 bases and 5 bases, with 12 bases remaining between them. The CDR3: CAITGELDQPQHF. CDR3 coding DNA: TGTGCCATCACGGGGGAGCTGGATCAGCCCCAGCATTTT.

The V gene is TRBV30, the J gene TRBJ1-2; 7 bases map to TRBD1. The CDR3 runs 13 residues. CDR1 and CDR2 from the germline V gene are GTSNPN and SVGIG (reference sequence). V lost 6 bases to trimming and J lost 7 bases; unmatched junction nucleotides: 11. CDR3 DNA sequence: TGTGCCTGCAGGGGGACAGCATGGGGTGGCTACACCTTC. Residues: CACRGTAWGGYTF.

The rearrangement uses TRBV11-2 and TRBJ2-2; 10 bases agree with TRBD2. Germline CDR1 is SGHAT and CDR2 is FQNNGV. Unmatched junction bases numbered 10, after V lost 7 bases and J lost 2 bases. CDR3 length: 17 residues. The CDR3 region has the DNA TGTGCCAGCATCAAAAAGGGACTAGCGCCAAACACCGGGGAGCTGTTTTTT. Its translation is CASIKKGLAPNTGELFF.

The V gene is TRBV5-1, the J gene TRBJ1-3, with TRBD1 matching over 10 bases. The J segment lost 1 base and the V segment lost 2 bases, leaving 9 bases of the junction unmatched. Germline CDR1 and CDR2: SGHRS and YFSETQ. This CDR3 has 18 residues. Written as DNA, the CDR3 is TGCGCCAGCAGCTTCGCTACGGGACAGGGGATTTCTGGAAACACCATATATTTT. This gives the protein CASSFATGQGISGNTIYF.

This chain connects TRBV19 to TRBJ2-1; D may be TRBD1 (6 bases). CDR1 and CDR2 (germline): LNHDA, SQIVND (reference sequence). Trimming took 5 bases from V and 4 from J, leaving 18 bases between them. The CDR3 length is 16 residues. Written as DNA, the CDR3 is TGTGCCAGTAGTCAGCAGGGGAACGGGATTTACAATGAGCAGTTCTTC. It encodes CASSQQGNGIYNEQFF.

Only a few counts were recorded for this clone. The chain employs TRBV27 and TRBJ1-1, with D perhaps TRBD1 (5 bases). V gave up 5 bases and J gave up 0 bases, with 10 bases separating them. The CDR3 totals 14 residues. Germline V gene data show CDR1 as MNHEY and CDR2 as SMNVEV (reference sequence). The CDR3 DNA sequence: TGTGCCAGCAGTATGGCAGGGATGAACACTGAAGCTTTCTTT. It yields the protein CASSMAGMNTEAFF.

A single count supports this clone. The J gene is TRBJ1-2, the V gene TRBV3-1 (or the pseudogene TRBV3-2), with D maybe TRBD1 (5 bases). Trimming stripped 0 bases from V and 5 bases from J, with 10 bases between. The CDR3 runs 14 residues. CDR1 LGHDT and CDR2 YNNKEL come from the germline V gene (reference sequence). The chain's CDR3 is CASSQDQGSYGYTF. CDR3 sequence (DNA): TGTGCCAGCAGCCAAGACCAGGGATCTTATGGCTACACCTTC.

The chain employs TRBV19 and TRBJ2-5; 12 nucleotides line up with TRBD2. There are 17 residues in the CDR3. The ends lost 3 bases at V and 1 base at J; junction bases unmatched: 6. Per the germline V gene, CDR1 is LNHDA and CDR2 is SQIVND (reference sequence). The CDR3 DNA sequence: TGTGCCAGTAGTATCGCAACTAGCGGGGGGCCCCAAGAGACCCAGTACTTC. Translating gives CASSIATSGGPQETQYF.

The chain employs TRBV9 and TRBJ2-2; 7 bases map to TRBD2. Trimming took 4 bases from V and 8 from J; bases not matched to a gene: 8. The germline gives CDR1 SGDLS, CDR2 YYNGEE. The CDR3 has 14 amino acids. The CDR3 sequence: CASSQLGRAGELFF. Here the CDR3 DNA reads TGTGCCAGCAGCCAACTTGGGAGGGCGGGGGAGCTGTTTTTT. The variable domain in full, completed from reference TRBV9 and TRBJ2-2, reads DSGVTQTPKHLITATGQRVTLRCSPRSGDLSVYWYQQSLDQGLQFLIQYYNGEERAKGNILERFSAQQFPDLHSELNLSSLELGDSALYFCASSQLGRAGELFFGEGSRLTVL.

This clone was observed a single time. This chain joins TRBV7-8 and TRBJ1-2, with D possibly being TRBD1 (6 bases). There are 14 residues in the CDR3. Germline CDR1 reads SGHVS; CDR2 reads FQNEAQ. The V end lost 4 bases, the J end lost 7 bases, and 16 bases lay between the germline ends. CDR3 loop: CASSSYGGAFGYTF. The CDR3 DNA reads TGTGCCAGCAGCTCCTACGGGGGGGCGTTTGGCTACACCTTC.

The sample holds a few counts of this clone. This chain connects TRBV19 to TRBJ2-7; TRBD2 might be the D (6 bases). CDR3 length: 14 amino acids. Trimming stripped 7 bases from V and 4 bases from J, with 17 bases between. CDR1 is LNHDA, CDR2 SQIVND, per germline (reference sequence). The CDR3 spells CASNLDGSPYEQYF. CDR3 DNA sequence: TGTGCCAGTAACCTCGACGGGAGTCCTTACGAGCAGTACTTC.

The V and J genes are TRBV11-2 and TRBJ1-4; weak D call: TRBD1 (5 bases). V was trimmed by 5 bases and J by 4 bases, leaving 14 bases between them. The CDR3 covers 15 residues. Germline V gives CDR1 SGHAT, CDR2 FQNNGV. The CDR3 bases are TGTGCCAGCAGCAAATCAGGGTACAGTAATGAAAAACTGTTTTTT. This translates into CASSKSGYSNEKLFF.

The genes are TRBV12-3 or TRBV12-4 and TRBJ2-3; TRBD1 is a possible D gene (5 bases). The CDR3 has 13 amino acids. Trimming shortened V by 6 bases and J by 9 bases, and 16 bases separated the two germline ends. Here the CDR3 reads CASSFGASGTQYF. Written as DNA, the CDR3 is TGTGCCAGCAGCTTCGGCGCTTCAGGGACGCAGTATTTT.

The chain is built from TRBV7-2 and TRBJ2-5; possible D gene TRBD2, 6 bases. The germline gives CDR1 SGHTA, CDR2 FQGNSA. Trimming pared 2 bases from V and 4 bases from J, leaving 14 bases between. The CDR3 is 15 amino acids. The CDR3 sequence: CASSLFWGVGETQYF. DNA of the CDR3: TGTGCCAGCAGCTTATTTTGGGGGGTAGGAGAGACCCAGTACTTC.

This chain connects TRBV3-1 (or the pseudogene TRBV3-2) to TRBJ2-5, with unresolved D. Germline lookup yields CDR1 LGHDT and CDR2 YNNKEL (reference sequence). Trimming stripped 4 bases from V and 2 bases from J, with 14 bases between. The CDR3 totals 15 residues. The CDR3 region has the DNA TGTGCCAGCAGCCCTGATTACTTCGCTCAAGAGACCCAGTACTTC. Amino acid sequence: CASSPDYFAQETQYF.

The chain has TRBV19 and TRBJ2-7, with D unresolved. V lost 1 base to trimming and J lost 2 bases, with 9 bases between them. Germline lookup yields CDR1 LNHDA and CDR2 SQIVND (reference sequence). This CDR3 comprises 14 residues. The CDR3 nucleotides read TGTGCCAGTAGTATAGGCAGGATCGCCTACGAGCAGTACTTC. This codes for CASSIGRIAYEQYF.

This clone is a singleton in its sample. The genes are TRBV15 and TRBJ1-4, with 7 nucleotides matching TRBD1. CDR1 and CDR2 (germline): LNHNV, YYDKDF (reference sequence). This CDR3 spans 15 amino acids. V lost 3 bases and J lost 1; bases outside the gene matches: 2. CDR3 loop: CATSSYRGTNEKLFF. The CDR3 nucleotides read TGTGCCACCAGCAGCTACAGGGGAACTAATGAAAAACTGTTTTTT.

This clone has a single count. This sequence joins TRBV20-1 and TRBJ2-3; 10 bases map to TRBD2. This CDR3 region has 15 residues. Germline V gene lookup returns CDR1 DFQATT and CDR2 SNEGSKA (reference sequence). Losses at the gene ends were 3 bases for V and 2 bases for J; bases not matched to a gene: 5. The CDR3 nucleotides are TGCAGTGCTAGTTACAGCGGGGGGGCCACAGATACGCAGTATTTT. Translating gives CSASYSGGATDTQYF.

This chain's CDR3 is CASSITGNQPQHF. The CDR3 nucleotides read TGTGCCAGTAGTATAACGGGGAATCAGCCCCAGCATTTT. This chain links TRBV19 with TRBJ1-5, with unresolved D. V was cut by 2 bases and J by 4 bases, with 6 bases left in between. Germline V gene lookup returns CDR1 LNHDA and CDR2 SQIVND (reference sequence). The length of the CDR3 is 13 residues.

The CDR3 reads CAWTGGANTGELFF. In DNA, the CDR3 is TGTGCCTGGACAGGGGGCGCGAACACCGGGGAGCTGTTTTTT. The chain uses TRBV30 and TRBJ2-2; TRBD1 aligns across 8 bases. The V and J ends lost 4 bases and 0 bases, in that order; junction bases with no gene match: 1. This CDR3 is built from 14 residues. CDR1 and CDR2 (germline): GTSNPN, SVGIG (reference sequence).